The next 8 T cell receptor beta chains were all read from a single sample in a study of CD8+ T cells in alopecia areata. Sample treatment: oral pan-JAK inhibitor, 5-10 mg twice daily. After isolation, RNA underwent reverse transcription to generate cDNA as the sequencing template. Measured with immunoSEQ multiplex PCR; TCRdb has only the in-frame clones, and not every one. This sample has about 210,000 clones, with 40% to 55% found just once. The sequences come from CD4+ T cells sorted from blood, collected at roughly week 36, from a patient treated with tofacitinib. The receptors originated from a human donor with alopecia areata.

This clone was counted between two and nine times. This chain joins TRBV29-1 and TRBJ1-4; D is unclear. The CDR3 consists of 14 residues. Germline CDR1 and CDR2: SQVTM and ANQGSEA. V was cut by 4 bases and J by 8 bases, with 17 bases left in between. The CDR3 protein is CSVVGLRSEEKLFF. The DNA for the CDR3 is TGCAGCGTTGTTGGACTCCGAAGCGAGGAAAAACTGTTTTTT.

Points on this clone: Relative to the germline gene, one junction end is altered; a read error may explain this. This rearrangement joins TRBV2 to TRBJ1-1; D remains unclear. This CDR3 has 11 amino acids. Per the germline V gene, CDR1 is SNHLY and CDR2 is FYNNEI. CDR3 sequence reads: CASSRQGILPF. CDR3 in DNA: TGTGCCAGCAGTCGTCAAGGGATCCTACCCTTT.

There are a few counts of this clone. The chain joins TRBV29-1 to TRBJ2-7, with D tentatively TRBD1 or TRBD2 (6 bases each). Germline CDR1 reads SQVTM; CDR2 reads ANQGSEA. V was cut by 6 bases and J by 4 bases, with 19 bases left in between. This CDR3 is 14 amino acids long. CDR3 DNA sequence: TGCAGCGTGGTGAGGTCAGGGGCGGGGTACGAGCAGTACTTC. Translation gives CSVVRSGAGYEQYF.

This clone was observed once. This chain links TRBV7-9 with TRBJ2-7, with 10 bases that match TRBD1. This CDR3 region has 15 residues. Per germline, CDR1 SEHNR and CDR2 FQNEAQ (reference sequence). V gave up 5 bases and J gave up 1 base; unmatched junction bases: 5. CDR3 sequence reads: CASSRGTGASYEQYF. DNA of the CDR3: TGTGCCAGCAGCAGGGGGACAGGGGCGTCCTACGAGCAGTACTTC.

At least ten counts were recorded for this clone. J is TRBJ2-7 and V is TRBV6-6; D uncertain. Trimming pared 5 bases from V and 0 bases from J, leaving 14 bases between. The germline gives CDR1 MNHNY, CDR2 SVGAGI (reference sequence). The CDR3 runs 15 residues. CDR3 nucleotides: TGTGCCAGCAGTCTGACCCCGCGAAACTCCTACGAGCAGTACTTC. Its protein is CASSLTPRNSYEQYF.

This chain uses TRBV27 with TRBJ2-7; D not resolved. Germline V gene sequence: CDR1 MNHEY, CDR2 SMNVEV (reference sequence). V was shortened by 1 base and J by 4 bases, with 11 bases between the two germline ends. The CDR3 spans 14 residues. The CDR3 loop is CASSLFGLPYEQYF. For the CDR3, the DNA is TGTGCCAGCAGTTTATTCGGTCTACCTTACGAGCAGTACTTC.

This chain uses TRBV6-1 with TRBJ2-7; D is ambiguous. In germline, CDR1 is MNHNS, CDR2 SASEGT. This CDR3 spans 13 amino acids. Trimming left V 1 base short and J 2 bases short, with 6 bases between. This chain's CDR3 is CASSEEGAYEQYF. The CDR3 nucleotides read TGTGCCAGCAGTGAAGAGGGCGCCTACGAGCAGTACTTC.

CDR3 region: CASSRGLGDENIQYF. The CDR3 coding sequence is TGTGCCAGCAGTCGCGGGTTGGGAGATGAAAACATTCAGTACTTC. This chain connects TRBV6-1 to TRBJ2-4, with D perhaps TRBD2 (5 bases). This CDR3 is 15 amino acids long. V was shortened by 5 bases and J by 5 bases, with 16 bases between the two germline ends. Germline lookup yields CDR1 MNHNS and CDR2 SASEGT.